Detailed here is one T cell receptor beta chain. Its target is unknown. V was pared by 4 bases and J by 5 bases, with 12 bases between. CDR3 length equals 14 residues. The germline gives CDR1 SGHRS, CDR2 YFSETQ. The record originates from a study of cytomegalovirus exposure and HLA in healthy donors. PCR was performed using 60 Vbeta and 13 Jbeta primers. Sequencing was performed with immunoSEQ multiplex PCR; in TCRdb, only in-frame clones are kept and a portion is missing. This repertoire shows some 180,000 clones, around 77% found once; its top ten account for under 2%. Whole-study findings and limits: CMV serostatus was the sole immune exposure data available.

The clonotype originates from a man aged 30 to 45 in good health and CMV-seronegative. The material sequenced was PBMCs. This chain uses TRBV5-1 with TRBJ1-4; TRBD1 might be the D (6 bases). This CDR3 reads CASSVDRLNEKLFF. The CDR3 DNA sequence: TGCGCCAGCAGCGTGGACAGATTGAATGAAAAACTGTTTTTT.